This T cell receptor beta chain emerged from a study of blood T cell repertoires in COVID-19. The germline V gene has CDR1 MDHEN and CDR2 SYDVKM. CDR3 length equals 13 residues. V was shortened by 2 bases and J by 2 bases, with 7 bases between the two germline ends. Authors' methods: By means of reference gene primer amplification, nucleated cell counts were estimated. Measured with immunoSEQ multiplex PCR; TCRdb has only the in-frame clones, and not every one. Clone size and V and J calls were adopted from that table, with D and trimming inferred from the DNA. In the table there are tens of thousands of clones, about 90% of which are singletons.

The sequenced material came from peripheral blood. This receptor was identified in a human donor in a cohort sampled during active COVID-19. This chain uses TRBV28 with TRBJ2-7, with D perhaps TRBD2 (5 bases). The CDR3, as DNA: TGTGCCAGCAGTTTAGACGGGACCTACGAGCAGTACTTC. It specifies CASSLDGTYEQYF. The entire variable domain, with the rest obtained from reference TRBV28 and TRBJ2-7, is as follows: DVKVTQSSRYLVKRTGEKVFLECVQDMDHENMFWYRQDPGLGLRLIYFSYDVKMKEKGDIPEGYSVSREKKERFSLILESASTNQTSMYLCASSLDGTYEQYFGPGTRLTVT.